One and the same sample provided the 10 T cell receptor beta chains below, sequenced in a study of CD8+CD57+ T cells in acquired aplastic anemia. CDR3 and TCR beta VDJ profiling relied on a genomic DNA template. TCRdb reprocessed the reads via MiXCR and lists one record per CDR3 protein. The data show about 43,000 distinct CDR3 sequences, 63% seen once. All patients picked for sequencing had shown, by flow cytometry, an expansion of CD8+CD57+ cells. Material for sequencing was sorted CD4+, CD8+, or CD8+CD57+ T cells (not recorded which) from PBMCs. These receptors all stem from a human donor with aplastic anemia.

This clonotype was seen repeatedly, ten times or more. This chain links TRBV12-3 or TRBV12-4 with TRBJ2-7; D remains ambiguous. Trimming pared 4 bases from V and 3 bases from J, leaving 16 bases between. This CDR3 region has 15 residues. The CDR3 bases are TGTGCCAGCAGTTCCACCGGCCGATTTTACTACGAGCAGTACTTC. This sequence encodes CASSSTGRFYYEQYF.

This clonotype was counted many times. The chain is built from TRBV7-9 and TRBJ1-5; D is unresolved. Germline V gives CDR1 SEHNR, CDR2 FQNEAQ (reference sequence). The CDR3 spans 12 residues. The V end was cut by 3 bases, the J end by 3 bases, with 3 bases between. The CDR3 loop reads CASSFDNQPQHF. The CDR3 nucleotides are TGTGCCAGCAGCTTCGACAATCAGCCCCAGCATTTT.

This clonotype was seen at least ten times. V usage is TRBV7-9 and J usage is TRBJ2-2; no definite D call. The CDR3 is 11 residues long. In germline, CDR1 is SEHNR, CDR2 FQNEAQ (reference sequence). Trimming shortened V by 3 bases and J by 8 bases, and 4 bases separated the two germline ends. The CDR3 DNA follows: TGTGCCAGCAGCTTCACGGGGGAGCTGTTTTTT. Encoded protein: CASSFTGELFF.

This chain joins TRBV19 and TRBJ1-1; D might be TRBD1 (6 bases). Deletions cut 4 bases from V and 0 bases from J, with 12 bases between. Germline V lookup: CDR1 LNHDA, CDR2 SQIVND (reference sequence). This CDR3 is 15 amino acids long. CDR3 coding DNA: TGTGCCAGTAGTAGGCCCACAGGGATGAACACTGAAGCTTTCTTT. Its translation: CASSRPTGMNTEAFF.

This clonotype has more than one count but fewer than ten. This rearrangement joins TRBV19 to TRBJ1-3; the match to TRBD1 covers 7 bases. The V gene end was trimmed by 7 bases and the J gene end by 4 bases; junction bases not matched to a gene: 4. Germline CDR1 is LNHDA and CDR2 is SQIVND (reference sequence). The CDR3 sequence is 13 residues long. CDR3 sequence: CASTKDRGNTIYF. CDR3 DNA sequence: TGTGCCAGTACCAAGGACAGGGGAAACACCATATATTTT.

The V call is TRBV7-6, the J call TRBJ2-2, with 7 bases identical to TRBD2. The CDR3 runs 14 residues. J was trimmed by 7 bases and V by 1 base; bases with no gene match: 3. Germline values: CDR1 SGHVS, CDR2 FNYEAQ. CDR3 amino acids: CASSLGGSLGELFF. The CDR3 DNA reads TGTGCCAGCAGCTTAGGCGGGAGTCTCGGGGAGCTGTTTTTT.

In this sample, this clonotype turned up a few times. This chain links TRBV20-1 with TRBJ1-3; D call uncertain. The CDR3 consists of 14 residues. The V gene's germline CDR1 is DFQATT and CDR2 SNEGSKA (reference sequence). The V and J ends lost 3 bases and 0 bases respectively, with 9 bases between them. CDR3 amino acids: CSASDKSSGNTIYF. Written as DNA, the CDR3 is TGCAGTGCTAGCGACAAAAGCTCTGGAAACACCATATATTTT.

This clonotype was recorded many times. The rearrangement joins TRBV5-1 to TRBJ2-2; TRBD1 might be the D (5 bases). The CDR3 length is 16 residues. V shed 4 bases and J shed 0 bases, with 13 bases lying between them. Germline V gene data show CDR1 as SGHRS and CDR2 as YFSETQ. The CDR3 loop reads CASSHRQNPNTGELFF. The CDR3 region has the DNA TGCGCCAGCAGCCACCGACAGAACCCGAACACCGGGGAGCTGTTTTTT.

The V and J genes are TRBV10-3 and TRBJ1-1; D ambiguous. V lost 6 bases and J lost 5, with 10 bases in between. Germline CDR1 is ENHRY and CDR2 is SYGVKD. This CDR3 is 12 amino acids long. CDR3 DNA sequence: TGTGCCATCAGGGGCAGTAAAACTGAAGCTTTCTTT. Its translation is CAIRGSKTEAFF.

The chain combines TRBV5-4 with TRBJ1-5; no firm D call. CDR1 SGHNT and CDR2 YYREEE come from the germline V gene (reference sequence). This CDR3 region has 15 residues. Trimming removed 0 bases at V and 3 bases at J, with 10 bases between. The CDR3 reads CASSLGSGNNQPQHF. CDR3 bases: TGTGCCAGCAGCTTGGGATCAGGTAACAATCAGCCCCAGCATTTT.